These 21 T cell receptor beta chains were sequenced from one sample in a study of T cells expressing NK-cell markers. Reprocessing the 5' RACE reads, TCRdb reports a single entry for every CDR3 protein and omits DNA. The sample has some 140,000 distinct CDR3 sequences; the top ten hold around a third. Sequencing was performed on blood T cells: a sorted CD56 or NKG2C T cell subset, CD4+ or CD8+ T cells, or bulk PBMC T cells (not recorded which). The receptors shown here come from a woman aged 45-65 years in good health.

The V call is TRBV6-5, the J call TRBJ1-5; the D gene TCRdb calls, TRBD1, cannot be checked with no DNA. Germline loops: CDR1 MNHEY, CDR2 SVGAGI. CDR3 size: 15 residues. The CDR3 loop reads CASGDLAGWNQPQHF.

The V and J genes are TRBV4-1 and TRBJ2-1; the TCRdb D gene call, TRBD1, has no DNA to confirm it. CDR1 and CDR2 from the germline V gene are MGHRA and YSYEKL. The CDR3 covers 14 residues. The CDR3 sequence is CASSQGLGGTEQFF.

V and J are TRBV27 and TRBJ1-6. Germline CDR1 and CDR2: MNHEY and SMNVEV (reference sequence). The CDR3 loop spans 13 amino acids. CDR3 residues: CASSLGWGAPLHF.

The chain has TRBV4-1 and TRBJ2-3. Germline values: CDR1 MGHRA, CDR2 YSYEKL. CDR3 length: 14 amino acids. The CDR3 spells CASSQESRADTQYF.

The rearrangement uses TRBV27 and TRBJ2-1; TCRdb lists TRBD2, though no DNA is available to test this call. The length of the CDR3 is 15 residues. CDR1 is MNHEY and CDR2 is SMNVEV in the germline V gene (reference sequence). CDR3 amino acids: CASSLWLAGGNEQFF.

CDR3 amino acids: CASSSRGGAEQFF. The rearrangement joins TRBV9 to TRBJ2-1; TCRdb's D call, TRBD1, is unchecked because there is no DNA. Germline CDR1 and CDR2: SGDLS and YYNGEE. This CDR3 region has 13 residues. Full variable domain (rest looked up from reference TRBV9 and TRBJ2-1): DSGVTQTPKHLITATGQRVTLRCSPRSGDLSVYWYQQSLDQGLQFLIQYYNGEERAKGNILERFSAQQFPDLHSELNLSSLELGDSALYFCASSSRGGAEQFFGPGTRLTVL.

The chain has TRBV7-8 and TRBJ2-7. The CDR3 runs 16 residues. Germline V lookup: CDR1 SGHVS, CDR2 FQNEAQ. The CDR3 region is CASSLAGGYSSYEQYF. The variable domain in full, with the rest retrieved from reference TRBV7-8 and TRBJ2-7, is GAGVSQSPRYKVAKRGQDVALRCDPISGHVSLFWYQQALGQGPEFLTYFQNEAQLDKSGLPSDRFFAERPEGSVSTLKIQRTQQEDSAVYLCASSLAGGYSSYEQYFGPGTRLTVT.

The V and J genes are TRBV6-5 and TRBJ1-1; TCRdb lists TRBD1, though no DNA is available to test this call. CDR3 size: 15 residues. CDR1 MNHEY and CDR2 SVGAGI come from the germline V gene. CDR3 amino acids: CASSQGQGINTEAFF.

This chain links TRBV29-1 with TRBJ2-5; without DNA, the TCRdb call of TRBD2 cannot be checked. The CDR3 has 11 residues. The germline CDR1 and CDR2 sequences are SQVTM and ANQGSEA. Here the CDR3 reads CSVELAGVSYF.

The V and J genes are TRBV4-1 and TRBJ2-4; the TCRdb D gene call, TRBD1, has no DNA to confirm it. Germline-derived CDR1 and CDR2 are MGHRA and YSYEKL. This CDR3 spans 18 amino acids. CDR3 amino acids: CASSQAILREFAKNIQYF.

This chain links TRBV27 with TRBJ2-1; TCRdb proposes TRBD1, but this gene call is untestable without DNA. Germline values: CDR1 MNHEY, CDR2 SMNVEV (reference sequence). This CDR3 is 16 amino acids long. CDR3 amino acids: CASSPPVASSYNEQFF.

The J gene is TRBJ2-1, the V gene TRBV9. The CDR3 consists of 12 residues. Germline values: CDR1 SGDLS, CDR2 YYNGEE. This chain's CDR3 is CASSDLRNEQFF.

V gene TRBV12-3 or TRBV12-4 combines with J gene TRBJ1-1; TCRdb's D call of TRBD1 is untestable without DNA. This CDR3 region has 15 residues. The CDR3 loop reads CASRPNHRSYTEAFF.

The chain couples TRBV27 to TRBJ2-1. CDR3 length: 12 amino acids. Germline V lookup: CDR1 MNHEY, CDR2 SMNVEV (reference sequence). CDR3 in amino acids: CASSDMINEQFF.

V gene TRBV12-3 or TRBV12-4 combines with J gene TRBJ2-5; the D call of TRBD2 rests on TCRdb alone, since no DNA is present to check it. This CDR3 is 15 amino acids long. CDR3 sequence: CASSQTSGRGETQYF.

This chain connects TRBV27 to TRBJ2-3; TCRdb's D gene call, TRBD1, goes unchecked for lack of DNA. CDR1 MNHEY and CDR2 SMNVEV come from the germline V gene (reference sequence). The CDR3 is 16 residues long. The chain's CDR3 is CASSIQGNSVGDTQYF.

CDR3 sequence reads: CASSPTSGPQTEAFF. The chain has TRBV7-9 and TRBJ1-1. The germline gives CDR1 SEHNR, CDR2 FQNEAQ (reference sequence). The CDR3 totals 15 residues.

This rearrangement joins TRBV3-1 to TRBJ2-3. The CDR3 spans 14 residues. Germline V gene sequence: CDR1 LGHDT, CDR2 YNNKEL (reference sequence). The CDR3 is CASSQESMMITQYF.

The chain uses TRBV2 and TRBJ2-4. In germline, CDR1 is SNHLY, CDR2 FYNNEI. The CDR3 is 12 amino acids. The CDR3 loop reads CASDEWENIQYF.

The CDR3 is CASSKGEREGRIYEQYF. This chain connects TRBV21-1 to TRBJ2-7; the TCRdb call, TRBD2, lacks DNA for checking. TRBV21-1 is termed a pseudogene. CDR3 length: 17 amino acids.

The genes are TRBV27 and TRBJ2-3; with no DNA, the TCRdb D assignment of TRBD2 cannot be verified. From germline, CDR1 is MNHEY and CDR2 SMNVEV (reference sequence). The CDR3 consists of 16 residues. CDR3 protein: CASSLSGAGGTDTQYF.